Presented here are 17 T cell receptor beta chains from one specimen sequenced in a study of blood T cell repertoires in COVID-19. Using immunoSEQ multiplex PCR, the repertoire was profiled, and TCRdb retains in-frame clones only, with some absent. The data show fewer than 250,000 clones, around nine tenths seen once. The sequenced sample consisted of peripheral blood. The source of these receptors is a man in his sixties with acute or convalescent COVID-19.

This clone was recorded once. The chain combines TRBV3-1 (or the pseudogene TRBV3-2) with TRBJ2-3; a weak D match, TRBD1 (5 bases). The CDR3 has 15 amino acids. Germline V gene data show CDR1 as LGHDT and CDR2 as YNNKEL (reference sequence). Trimming shortened V by 0 bases and J by 1 base, and 8 bases separated the two germline ends. As DNA, the CDR3 is TGTGCCAGCAGCCAAGAACTGACAGGCACAGATACGCAGTATTTT. This translates into CASSQELTGTDTQYF.

The chain combines TRBV9 with TRBJ2-5, with TRBD2 identical over 11 bases. CDR1 and CDR2 from the germline V gene are SGDLS and YYNGEE. J was trimmed by 5 bases and V by 0 bases; bases with no gene match: 3. There are 15 residues in the CDR3. CDR3 sequence: CASSVVSGGVETQYF. CDR3 DNA sequence: TGTGCCAGCAGCGTAGTTAGCGGGGGGGTGGAGACCCAGTACTTC.

This chain uses TRBV23-1 with TRBJ2-7; TRBD1 agrees at 10 bases. TRBV23-1 is assigned to the ORF class and has an uncertain function. J gave up 3 bases and V 2 bases, and 4 bases lay outside the gene matches. This CDR3 contains 15 residues. The CDR3 region is CASSQAGDRGYEQYF. CDR3 bases: TGCGCCAGCAGTCAAGCGGGGGACAGGGGCTACGAGCAGTACTTC.

The DNA for the CDR3 is TGTGCCAGCAGCCCTCCCGGGACAGTGAACACTGAAGCTTTCTTT. Amino acids: CASSPPGTVNTEAFF. The J gene is TRBJ1-1, the V gene TRBV27; 7 nucleotides agree with TRBD1. The germline V gene encodes CDR1 MNHEY and CDR2 SMNVEV (reference sequence). The CDR3 sequence is 15 residues long. The V segment lost 6 bases and the J segment 0 bases; nucleotides outside the gene matches: 7.

This clone has only one observation. The chain uses TRBV9 and TRBJ1-6, with 8 bases aligning to TRBD1. The CDR3 totals 12 residues. Germline loops: CDR1 SGDLS, CDR2 YYNGEE. V lost 3 bases to trimming and J lost 16 bases; unmatched junction nucleotides: 6. CDR3 DNA: TGTGCCAGCAGCGGAAACCAGGGGGCACTCCACTTT. Translating gives CASSGNQGALHF.

V and J are TRBV30 and TRBJ1-2; 10 bases line up with TRBD1. The V gene end was trimmed by 8 bases and the J gene end by 12 bases; junction bases not matched to a gene: 6. Germline values: CDR1 GTSNPN, CDR2 SVGIG (reference sequence). The CDR3 is made up of 10 amino acids. The CDR3 DNA is TGTGCCGGGGGGACAGGGGTTGACACCTTC. It is translated as CAGGTGVDTF.

This chain joins TRBV10-3 and TRBJ1-3; D possibly corresponds to TRBD1 (5 bases). This CDR3 contains 14 residues. Germline-derived CDR1 and CDR2 are ENHRY and SYGVKD. Trimming pared 2 bases from V and 5 bases from J, leaving 10 bases between. In nucleotides, the CDR3 is TGTGCCATCAGTGAGGCCCAGGACAGAAACACCATATATTTT. Protein sequence: CAISEAQDRNTIYF.

The J gene is TRBJ2-5, the V gene TRBV7-2; D is perhaps TRBD1 (6 bases). In germline, CDR1 is SGHTA, CDR2 FQGNSA. Trimming removed 5 bases from V and 2 bases from J, with 12 bases in between. The CDR3 runs to 14 residues. CDR3 sequence: CASSLRQAQETQYF. DNA for the CDR3: TGTGCCAGCAGCCTGAGACAGGCTCAAGAGACCCAGTACTTC.

This chain links TRBV5-1 with TRBJ2-1, with 13 nucleotides matching TRBD2. This CDR3 is built from 16 residues. V dropped 3 bases and J dropped 4; count of bases not matched to a gene: 4. Germline-derived CDR1 and CDR2 are SGHRS and YFSETQ. CDR3 amino acids: CASSWELAGGYNEQFF. In nucleotides, the CDR3 is TGCGCCAGCAGCTGGGAACTAGCGGGGGGGTACAATGAGCAGTTCTTC.

This chain uses TRBV19 with TRBJ2-7, with D perhaps TRBD2 (6 bases). Germline V gene sequence: CDR1 LNHDA, CDR2 SQIVND (reference sequence). Between the trimmed V and J ends, which lost 3 bases and 4 bases, there was a span of 16 bases. The length of the CDR3 is 15 residues. The CDR3 coding sequence is TGTGCCAGTAGTATGCTCGCCGGGGGTCGGTACGAGCAGTACTTC. Encoded protein: CASSMLAGGRYEQYF.

The rearrangement joins TRBV19 to TRBJ2-1; D is unresolved. With 0 bases removed from V and 0 bases from J, the gap between germline ends came to 6 bases. CDR1 is LNHDA, CDR2 SQIVND, per germline (reference sequence). There are 15 residues in the CDR3. The CDR3: CASSIDRSSYNEQFF. The CDR3, as DNA: TGTGCCAGTAGTATAGACAGAAGCTCCTACAATGAGCAGTTCTTC.

To note about this clone: At one boundary the junction diverges from the germline segment, which might be a read error. This chain links TRBV4-3 with TRBJ2-3, with 10 bases matching TRBD2. This CDR3 region has 14 residues. The germline V gene has CDR1 LGHNA and CDR2 YSLEER. The CDR3 here is CARSRAGGGDTQYF. The CDR3 DNA follows: TGCGCCCGCAGCCGAGCGGGGGGGGGAGATACGCAGTATTTT.

This chain links TRBV9 with TRBJ2-5; 8 bases agree with TRBD1. CDR1 is SGDLS and CDR2 is YYNGEE in the germline V gene. This CDR3 is built from 15 residues. Trimming cost V 2 bases and J 5 bases; bases outside gene matches: 8. CDR3 amino acids: CASSVYGTGAETQYF. The DNA of the CDR3 is TGTGCCAGCAGCGTGTACGGGACAGGCGCCGAGACCCAGTACTTC.

This chain connects TRBV7-9 to TRBJ1-1; D is perhaps TRBD1 (6 bases). Trimming pared 5 bases from V and 3 bases from J, leaving 19 bases between. This CDR3 spans 16 amino acids. The V gene's germline CDR1 is SEHNR and CDR2 FQNEAQ (reference sequence). CDR3 sequence reads: CASSLKGGRGDTEAFF. The CDR3 nucleotides are TGTGCCAGCAGCCTCAAGGGGGGGCGAGGGGACACTGAAGCTTTCTTT.

This clone was detected a few times. The chain joins TRBV2 to TRBJ1-6; a weak D match, TRBD1 (5 bases). The V and J ends lost 7 bases and 8 bases respectively, with 9 bases between them. Germline V gene sequence: CDR1 SNHLY, CDR2 FYNNEI. This CDR3 has 12 residues. The CDR3 DNA follows: TGTGCCAGCAACAGGTTTGATTCACCCCTCCACTTT. It is translated as CASNRFDSPLHF.

Only a few counts were recorded for this clone. This chain connects TRBV7-2 to TRBJ2-2, with 10 positions matching TRBD2. Trimming took 4 bases from V and 7 from J; bases not matched to a gene: 15. Germline CDR1 is SGHTA and CDR2 is FQGNSA. The CDR3 consists of 18 residues. This CDR3 reads CASSSLMHSGGRIGELFF. Written as DNA, the CDR3 is TGTGCCAGCAGCTCTCTTATGCATAGCGGGGGGCGTATCGGGGAGCTGTTTTTT. The variable domain in full, with the rest retrieved from reference TRBV7-2 and TRBJ2-2, is GAGVSQSPSNKVTEKGKDVELRCDPISGHTALYWYRQSLGQGLEFLIYFQGNSAPDKSGLPSDRFSAERTGGSVSTLTIQRTQQEDSAVYLCASSSLMHSGGRIGELFFGEGSRLTVL.

The chain employs TRBV18 and TRBJ2-7, with TRBD1 matching over 8 bases. With V trimmed by 2 bases and J by 1 base, 10 bases remained unmatched. Germline loops: CDR1 KGHSH, CDR2 LQKENI. This CDR3 spans 17 amino acids. CDR3 nucleotide sequence: TGTGCCAGCTCACCATCGTCCGGGACAGGCAATTCCTACGAGCAGTACTTC. Encoded protein: CASSPSSGTGNSYEQYF.